Listed below are T cell receptor beta chains from one sample, sequenced in a study of cytomegalovirus exposure and HLA in healthy donors. Sequenced by immunoSEQ multiplex PCR; TCRdb stores in-frame clones only, minus some. The sample comprises more than 95,000 clones, about 12% of which are singletons, and around 16% rests with the top ten. Sequencing was carried out using PBMCs. The receptors derive from a man aged 35-49 years in good health and CMV-seropositive. The CDR3 runs from the conserved cysteine through the conserved F or W. D genes are given only for firm matches. For some rows the clone size is stated as once, few or many, or as a class when expanded; others skip it.

TRBV7-7	.	TRBJ2-3	few	CASSLDSGTTDTQYF	TGTGCCAGCAGCTTAGATTCGGGAACCACAGATACGCAGTATTTT
TRBV7-6	.	TRBJ2-5	few	CASSLAGQIQETQYF	TGTGCCAGCAGCTTAGCGGGACAAATTCAAGAGACCCAGTACTTC
TRBV4-1	.	TRBJ2-7	.	CASRQSGEQYF	TGCGCCAGCAGGCAGAGCGGCGAGCAGTACTTC
TRBV5-1	.	TRBJ2-5	few	CASSLSLDSGGTQYF	TGCGCCAGCAGCTTGTCCTTGGACAGCGGCGGGACCCAGTACTTC
TRBV10-1	.	TRBJ2-2	few	CASRKDTNTGELFF	TGCGCCAGCAGAAAAGACACTAACACCGGGGAGCTGTTTTTT
TRBV6-5	.	TRBJ2-2	few	CASSYSGRSTGELFF	TGTGCCAGCAGTTACTCGGGTAGGAGCACCGGGGAGCTGTTTTTT
TRBV28	TRBD1	TRBJ1-4	few	CASSPTGGSEKLFF	TGTGCCAGCAGCCCGACAGGGGGTAGTGAAAAACTGTTTTTT
TRBV6-5	.	TRBJ2-3	.	CASSYSGEAGTDTQYF	TGTGCCAGCAGTTACTCGGGGGAGGCTGGCACAGATACGCAGTATTTT
TRBV27	.	TRBJ1-1	few	CASSWRGSTEAFF	TGTGCCAGCTCATGGAGGGGTAGCACTGAAGCTTTCTTT
TRBV7-9	TRBD1	TRBJ1-2	few	CASSLEGQVYGYTF	TGTGCCAGCAGCTTAGAGGGACAGGTTTATGGCTACACCTTC
TRBV5-5	TRBD1	TRBJ2-5	.	CASSFGTEETQYF	TGTGCCAGCAGCTTTGGGACAGAAGAGACCCAGTACTTC
TRBV27	.	TRBJ2-7	few	CASSSVGDRYYEQYF	TGTGCCAGCAGTTCCGTCGGCGACAGGTATTACGAGCAGTACTTC
TRBV30	TRBD2	TRBJ2-7	many	CAWSPIGLAGGSEQYF	TGTGCCTGGAGTCCCATCGGTCTAGCGGGAGGCTCCGAGCAGTACTTC
TRBV27	TRBD1	TRBJ1-1	.	CASSPDRGRRNTEAFF	TGTGCCAGCAGTCCTGACAGGGGGCGCCGGAACACTGAAGCTTTCTTT
TRBV5-1	TRBD1	TRBJ2-7	few	CASSLAGRGPSYEQYF	TGCGCCAGCAGCTTGGCGGGCAGGGGGCCATCCTACGAGCAGTACTTC
TRBV27	TRBD2	TRBJ2-1	.	CASSIAGGLPSYNEQFF	TGTGCCAGCAGTATCGCGGGGGGACTACCTTCCTACAATGAGCAGTTCTTC
TRBV7-9	.	TRBJ2-2	few	CASSFTGGGNTGELFF	TGTGCCAGCAGCTTTACCGGGGGTGGAAACACCGGGGAGCTGTTTTTT
TRBV4-1	.	TRBJ2-1	.	CASSHLTSGSYNEQFF	TGCGCCAGCAGCCACTTGACCAGCGGTTCCTACAATGAGCAGTTCTTC
TRBV14	.	TRBJ2-7	few	CASSQDRVLYEQYF	TGTGCCAGCAGCCAAGACAGGGTCCTCTACGAGCAGTACTTC
TRBV30	TRBD2	TRBJ2-1	.	CAWNRKGLEGLGEQFF	TGTGCCTGGAACCGAAAGGGACTAGAGGGATTGGGTGAGCAGTTCTTC
TRBV6-6	TRBD1	TRBJ1-5	few	CASSYGFRGQGEPQHF	TGTGCCAGCAGTTACGGTTTTCGCGGACAGGGGGAACCCCAGCATTTT
TRBV18	TRBD2	TRBJ2-7	few	CASSPGTSGTYEQYF	TGTGCCAGCTCACCGGGGACTAGCGGGACGTACGAGCAGTACTTC
TRBV7-9	TRBD1	TRBJ2-1	few	CASSSSGTGNNEQFF	TGTGCCAGCAGCTCTTCCGGGACAGGAAACAATGAGCAGTTCTTC
TRBV12-5	.	TRBJ2-2	.	CASGLVQGHLTGELFF	TGTGCTAGTGGTTTGGTACAGGGACACCTTACCGGGGAGCTGTTTTTT
TRBV29-1	.	TRBJ1-5	few	CSVKNRAEEPQHF	TGCAGCGTAAAAAACAGGGCAGAGGAGCCCCAGCATTTT
TRBV5-1	.	TRBJ2-3	.	CASSLAGQTTDTQYF	TGCGCCAGCAGCTTGGCTGGGCAGACCACAGATACGCAGTATTTT
TRBV19	.	TRBJ2-5	.	CASSIGIGHRGETQYF	TGTGCCAGTAGTATCGGGATCGGGCACCGCGGAGAGACCCAGTACTTC
TRBV10-3	TRBD1	TRBJ1-5	few	CAISESTPRQGSGQPQHF	TGTGCCATCAGTGAGTCGACGCCCCGACAGGGTTCGGGTCAGCCCCAGCATTTT
TRBV29-1	TRBD1	TRBJ1-4	.	CSVGRQGTRNEKLFF	TGCAGCGTTGGCAGACAGGGAACACGGAATGAAAAACTGTTTTTT
TRBV19	TRBD1	TRBJ1-4	few	CASSITGGEKLFF	TGTGCCAGTAGTATAACAGGGGGTGAAAAACTGTTTTTT
TRBV9	TRBD1	TRBJ1-2	few	CASSAGQGVNYGYTF	TGTGCCAGCAGCGCCGGACAGGGGGTAAACTATGGCTACACCTTC
TRBV27	TRBD2	TRBJ2-5	few	CASSSWAGEETQYF	TGTGCCAGCAGTTCTTGGGCGGGAGAAGAGACCCAGTACTTC
TRBV23-1	TRBD1	TRBJ2-7	.	CASSQTRTGDYEQYF	TGCGCCAGCAGTCAAACCCGGACAGGGGACTACGAGCAGTACTTC
TRBV6-5	TRBD2	TRBJ2-1	.	CASNRGLLYNEQFF	TGTGCCAGCAATAGGGGACTACTCTACAATGAGCAGTTCTTC
TRBV12-5	.	TRBJ2-5	few	CASGLIAGRTVQETQYF	TGTGCTAGTGGTTTGATTGCGGGACGGACCGTCCAAGAGACCCAGTACTTC
TRBV30	TRBD2	TRBJ2-2	.	CSLAGASELFF	TGCTCACTAGCGGGAGCCAGTGAGCTGTTTTTT
TRBV28	.	TRBJ2-7	.	CASTLGYEQYF	TGTGCCAGCACTCTCGGCTACGAGCAGTACTTC
TRBV28	TRBD1	TRBJ2-3	.	CASSPHGTGDDTQYF	TGTGCCAGCAGTCCCCACGGGACAGGGGACGATACGCAGTATTTT
TRBV7-9	TRBD1	TRBJ1-5	few	CASSGDRGGSSDRNQPQHF	TGTGCCAGCAGCGGCGACAGGGGTGGATCTTCTGATCGCAATCAGCCCCAGCATTTT
TRBV5-1	TRBD1	TRBJ2-7	few	CASSLLGQGAYEQYF	TGCGCCAGCAGCTTGCTGGGACAGGGAGCCTACGAGCAGTACTTC
TRBV10-3	.	TRBJ2-7	.	CAISEHMHEQYF	TGTGCCATCAGTGAGCACATGCACGAGCAGTACTTC